The clone carrying this T cell receptor (beta chain) was detected once. The method was immunoSEQ multiplex PCR; TCRdb's version includes in-frame clones alone and lacks a portion of them. This table holds under 550,000 clones, over 85% found once. The sample is drawn from a study of blood T cell repertoires in COVID-19. About the study: Samples taken during acute and convalescent COVID-19 were collected in the United States, Italy and Spain. Sources were T cells, B-cell-depleted T cells, or PBMCs; the material itself was cDNA or gDNA.

Germline CDR1 reads MNHEY; CDR2 reads SMNVEV (reference sequence). This CDR3 is 13 amino acids long. V trimming: 6 bases; J trimming: 5 bases; junction bases outside the gene matches: 7. Sequences were obtained from peripheral blood. The rearrangement joins TRBV27 to TRBJ2-7; 7 bases fit TRBD2. This receptor was identified in a man between 18 and 35 years old with COVID-19, enrolled during active disease. The CDR3 region has the DNA TGTGCCAGCAGAGGACTAGTGGTCCACGAGCAGTACTTC. Amino acids: CASRGLVVHEQYF.